The T cell receptor beta chain under discussion was sequenced for a study of blood T cell repertoires in COVID-19. About the research overall: The samples span acute and convalescent COVID-19 from the United States, Italy and Spain. Sources were T cells, B-cell-depleted T cells, or PBMCs; the material itself was cDNA or gDNA.

Germline V gene data show CDR1 as MRHNA and CDR2 as SNTAGT. CDR3 length: 15 residues. J gave up 3 bases and V 7 bases, and 9 bases lay outside the gene matches. Libraries were prepared by immunoSEQ multiplex PCR; TCRdb keeps only in-frame clonotypes and omits some of them. This table has 200,000 or so clones, around 88% appearing once. The sample comprised PBMCs or T cells enriched from blood (not recorded which). The genes are TRBV6-4 and TRBJ1-5, with 7 bases that match TRBD1. This TCR came from a woman aged 40 to 50 with acute COVID-19. CDR3 coding DNA: TGTGCCAGCACCCCCCTAGGGGGCTACAATCAGCCCCAGCATTTT. It specifies CASTPLGGYNQPQHF.